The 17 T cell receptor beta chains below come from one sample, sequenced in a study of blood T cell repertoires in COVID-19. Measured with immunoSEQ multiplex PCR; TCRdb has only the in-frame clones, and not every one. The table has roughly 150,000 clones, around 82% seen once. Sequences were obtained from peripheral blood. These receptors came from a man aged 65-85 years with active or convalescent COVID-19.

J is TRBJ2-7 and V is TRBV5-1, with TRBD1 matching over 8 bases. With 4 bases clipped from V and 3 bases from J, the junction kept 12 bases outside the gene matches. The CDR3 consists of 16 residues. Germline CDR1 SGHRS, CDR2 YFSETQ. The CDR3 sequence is CASSKNPGGANYEQYF. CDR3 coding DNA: TGCGCCAGCAGCAAAAACCCAGGGGGCGCGAACTACGAGCAGTACTTC.

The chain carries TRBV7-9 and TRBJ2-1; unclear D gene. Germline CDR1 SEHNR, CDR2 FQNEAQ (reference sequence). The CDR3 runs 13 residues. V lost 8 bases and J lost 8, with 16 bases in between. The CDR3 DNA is TGTGCCAGCTCCTATCCCATGGTAGATGAGCAGTTCTTC. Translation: CASSYPMVDEQFF.

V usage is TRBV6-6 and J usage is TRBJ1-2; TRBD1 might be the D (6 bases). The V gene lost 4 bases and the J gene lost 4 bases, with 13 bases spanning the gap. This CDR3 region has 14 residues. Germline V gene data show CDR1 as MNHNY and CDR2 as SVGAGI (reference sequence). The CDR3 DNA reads TGTGCCAGCAGTTCGGGGGGGCAGGGCTATGGCTACACCTTC. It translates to CASSSGGQGYGYTF.

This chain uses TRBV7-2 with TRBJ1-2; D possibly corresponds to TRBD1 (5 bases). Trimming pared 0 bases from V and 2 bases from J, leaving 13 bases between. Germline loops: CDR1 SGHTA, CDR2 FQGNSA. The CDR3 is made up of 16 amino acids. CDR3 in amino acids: CASSLAQAPPNYGYTF. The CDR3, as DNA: TGTGCCAGCAGCTTAGCACAGGCCCCGCCGAACTATGGCTACACCTTC.

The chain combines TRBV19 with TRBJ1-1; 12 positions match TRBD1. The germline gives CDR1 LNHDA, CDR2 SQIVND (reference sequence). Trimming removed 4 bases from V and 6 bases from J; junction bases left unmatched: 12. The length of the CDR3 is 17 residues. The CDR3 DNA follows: TGTGCCAGTAGTAAAATCCCGGGACAGGGGGCTGTTTCTGAAGCTTTCTTT. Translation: CASSKIPGQGAVSEAFF. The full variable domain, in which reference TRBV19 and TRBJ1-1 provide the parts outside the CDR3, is DGGITQSPKYLFRKEGQNVTLSCEQNLNHDAMYWYRQDPGQGLRLIYYSQIVNDFQKGDIAEGYSVSREKKESFPLTVTSAQKNPTAFYLCASSKIPGQGAVSEAFFGQGTRLTVV.

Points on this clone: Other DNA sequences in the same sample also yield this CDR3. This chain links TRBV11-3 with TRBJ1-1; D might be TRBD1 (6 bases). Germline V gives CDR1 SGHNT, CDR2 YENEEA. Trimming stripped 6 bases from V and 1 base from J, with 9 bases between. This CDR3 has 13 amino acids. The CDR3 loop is CASSLRGNTEAFF. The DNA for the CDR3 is TGTGCCAGCAGTCTCAGGGGGAACACTGAAGCTTTCTTT.

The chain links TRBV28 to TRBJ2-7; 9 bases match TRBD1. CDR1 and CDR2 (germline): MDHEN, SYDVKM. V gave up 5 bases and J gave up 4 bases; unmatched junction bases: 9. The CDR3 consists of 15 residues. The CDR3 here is CASSGAGTGKYEQYF. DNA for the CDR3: TGTGCCAGCAGTGGCGCCGGGACAGGGAAATACGAGCAGTACTTC.

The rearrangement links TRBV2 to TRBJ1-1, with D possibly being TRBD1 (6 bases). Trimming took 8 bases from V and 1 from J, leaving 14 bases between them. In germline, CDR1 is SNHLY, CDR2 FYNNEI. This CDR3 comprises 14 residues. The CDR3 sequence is CASVAGAKNTEAFF. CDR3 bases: TGTGCCAGCGTTGCGGGGGCTAAGAACACTGAAGCTTTCTTT.

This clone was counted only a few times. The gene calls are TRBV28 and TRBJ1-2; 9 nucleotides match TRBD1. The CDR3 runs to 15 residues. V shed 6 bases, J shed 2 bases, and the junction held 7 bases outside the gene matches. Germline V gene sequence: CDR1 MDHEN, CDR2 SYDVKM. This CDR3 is CASRPGDRVNYGYTF. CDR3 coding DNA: TGTGCCAGCAGGCCCGGGGACAGGGTGAACTATGGCTACACCTTC.

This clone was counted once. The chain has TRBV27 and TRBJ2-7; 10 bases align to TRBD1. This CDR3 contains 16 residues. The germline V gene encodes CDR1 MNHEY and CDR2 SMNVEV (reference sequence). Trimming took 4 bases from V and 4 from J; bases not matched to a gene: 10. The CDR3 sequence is CASSSLRQGAEYEQYF. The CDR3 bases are TGTGCCAGCAGTTCCCTGCGACAGGGGGCGGAATACGAGCAGTACTTC.

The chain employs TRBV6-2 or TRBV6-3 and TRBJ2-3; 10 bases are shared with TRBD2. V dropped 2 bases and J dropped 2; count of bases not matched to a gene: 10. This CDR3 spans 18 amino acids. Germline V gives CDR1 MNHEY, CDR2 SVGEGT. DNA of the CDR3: TGTGCCAGCAGTTACGTAGGGCTAGCGGGAGCCAACACAGATACGCAGTATTTT. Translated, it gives CASSYVGLAGANTDTQYF.

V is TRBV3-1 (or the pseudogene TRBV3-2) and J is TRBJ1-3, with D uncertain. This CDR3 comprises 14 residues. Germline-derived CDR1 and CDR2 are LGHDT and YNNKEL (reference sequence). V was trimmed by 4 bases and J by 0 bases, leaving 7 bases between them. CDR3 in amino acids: CASSLPDSGNTIYF. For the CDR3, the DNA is TGTGCCAGCAGCCTACCAGACTCTGGAAACACCATATATTTT.

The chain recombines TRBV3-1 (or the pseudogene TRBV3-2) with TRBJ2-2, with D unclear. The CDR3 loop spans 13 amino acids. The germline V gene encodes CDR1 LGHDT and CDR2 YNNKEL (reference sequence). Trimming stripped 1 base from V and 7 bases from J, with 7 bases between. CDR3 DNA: TGTGCCAGCAGCCAAGGAGAGGTCGGGGAGCTGTTTTTT. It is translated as CASSQGEVGELFF.

This chain's CDR3 is CASSSGTGVNQPQHF. CDR3 nucleotide sequence: TGTGCCAGCAGCTCCGGGACAGGGGTAAATCAGCCCCAGCATTTT. V gene TRBV5-4 combines with J gene TRBJ1-5; TRBD1 matches 10 bases. Germline V gene data show CDR1 as SGHNT and CDR2 as YYREEE (reference sequence). The length of the CDR3 is 15 residues. The ends lost 3 bases at V and 4 bases at J; junction bases unmatched: 4.

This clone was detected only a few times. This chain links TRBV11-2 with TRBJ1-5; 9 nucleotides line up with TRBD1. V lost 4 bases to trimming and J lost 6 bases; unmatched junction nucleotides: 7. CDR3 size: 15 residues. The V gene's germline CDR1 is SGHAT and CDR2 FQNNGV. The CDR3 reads CASSSDRGRGQPQHF. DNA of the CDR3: TGTGCCAGCAGCTCGGACAGGGGAAGAGGTCAGCCCCAGCATTTT.

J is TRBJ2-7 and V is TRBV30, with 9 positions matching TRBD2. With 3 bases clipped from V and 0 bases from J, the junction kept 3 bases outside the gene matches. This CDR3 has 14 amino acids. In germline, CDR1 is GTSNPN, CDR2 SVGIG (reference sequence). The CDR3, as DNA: TGTGCCTGGAGACTTAGCGGGAGCTCCTACGAGCAGTACTTC. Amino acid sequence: CAWRLSGSSYEQYF.

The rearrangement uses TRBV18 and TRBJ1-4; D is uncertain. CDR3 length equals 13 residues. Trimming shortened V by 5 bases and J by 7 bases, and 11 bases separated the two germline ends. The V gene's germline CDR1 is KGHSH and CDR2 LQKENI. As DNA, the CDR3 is TGTGCCAGCTCATACGGGTTGGGTGAAAAACTGTTTTTT. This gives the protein CASSYGLGEKLFF.